Following are 19 T cell receptor beta chains from one sample sequenced in a study of shared clonotypes between healthy human individuals (TCRdb year 2020). Library method: the immunoSEQ multiplex PCR assay. This immuneACCESS table, as held by TCRdb, lists in-frame sequences with V and J called but not all clones. Of the missing ones, under half trace to an unresolved V gene in checked studies; the others have no known cause. The sample table shows around 2.5 million clones, and 80% to 95% are seen once. In total, the top ten clones hold 0.36% of the sample. Sequenced: naive CD4+ T cells from PBMCs. In the paper's terms, the cell subset or site label means: CD45RA+ positively selected. These receptor sequences come from a man aged 18 to 29 in good health. Some clones in this sample may be carry-over from other donors' samples.

This clone was counted a single time. CDR3 bases: TGCAGCGTTGTTTCCTGGGACAGGGGACTAGCGGGGTCGGTAGATACGCAGTATTTT. Its translation: CSVVSWDRGLAGSVDTQYF. The chain joins TRBV29-1 to TRBJ2-3; 13 nucleotides line up with TRBD2. The CDR3 extends over 19 amino acids. The germline V gene has CDR1 SQVTM and CDR2 ANQGSEA. J was trimmed by 5 bases and V by 4 bases; bases with no gene match: 18.

This rearrangement joins TRBV28 to TRBJ1-3; D call uncertain. The V end lost 6 bases, the J end lost 0 bases, and 9 bases lay between the germline ends. Germline V gene lookup returns CDR1 MDHEN and CDR2 SYDVKM. The CDR3 runs 14 residues. CDR3 residues: CASSTWISGNTIYF. The DNA of the CDR3 is TGTGCCAGCAGCACCTGGATCTCTGGAAACACCATATATTTT.

The chain is built from TRBV30 and TRBJ2-1; TRBD2 agrees at 9 bases. Germline V gene sequence: CDR1 GTSNPN, CDR2 SVGIG (reference sequence). V was pared by 7 bases and J by 5 bases, with 9 bases of the junction left unmatched. The CDR3 totals 14 residues. The CDR3 spells CASPGAGGHNEQFF. Here the CDR3 DNA reads TGTGCCTCCCCAGGAGCGGGGGGTCACAATGAGCAGTTCTTC. Together with reference TRBV30 and TRBJ2-1, the CDR3 gives the full variable domain: SQTIHQWPATLVQPVGSPLSLECTVEGTSNPNLYWYRQAAGRGLQLLFYSVGIGQISSEVPQNLSASRPQDRQFILSSKKLLLSDSGFYLCASPGAGGHNEQFFGPGTRLTVL.

V and J are TRBV7-9 and TRBJ1-2; the D gene is possibly TRBD1 (6 bases). V was cut by 4 bases and J by 7 bases, with 13 bases left in between. The CDR3 has 13 amino acids. The germline CDR1 and CDR2 sequences are SEHNR and FQNEAQ (reference sequence). The CDR3 region is CASSSAGGPGYTF. The CDR3 nucleotides read TGTGCCAGCAGCTCCGCCGGGGGCCCTGGCTACACCTTC.

CDR3 protein: CASRGVMTGWDTQYF. As DNA, the CDR3 is TGTGCCAGCAGAGGAGTTATGACAGGGTGGGATACGCAGTATTTT. V gene TRBV28 combines with J gene TRBJ2-3, with 7 nucleotides matching TRBD1. Germline assignment: CDR1 MDHEN and CDR2 SYDVKM. The CDR3 loop spans 15 amino acids. Unmatched junction bases numbered 12, after V lost 6 bases and J lost 6 bases.

The chain has TRBV5-1 and TRBJ1-1; D may be TRBD1 (5 bases). Trimming left V 3 bases short and J 1 base short, with 10 bases between. In germline, CDR1 is SGHRS, CDR2 YFSETQ. The CDR3 is made up of 14 amino acids. The CDR3 sequence: CASSSGGRNTEAFF. The CDR3 DNA follows: TGCGCCAGCAGCTCGGGGGGTCGGAACACTGAAGCTTTCTTT.

The chain employs TRBV10-3 and TRBJ2-4, with D perhaps TRBD2 (7 bases). This CDR3 is 15 amino acids long. V was shortened by 0 bases and J by 6 bases, with 12 bases between the two germline ends. In germline, CDR1 is ENHRY, CDR2 SYGVKD. The DNA for the CDR3 is TGTGCCATCAGTGAGTCCGGGGGGCAGATAAACATTCAGTACTTC. It encodes CAISESGGQINIQYF.

This clone has only one observation. The rearrangement joins TRBV7-2 to TRBJ1-4; no clear D gene. V was trimmed by 4 bases and J by 5 bases, leaving 14 bases between them. The CDR3 sequence is 15 residues long. Germline CDR1 and CDR2: SGHTA and FQGNSA. The CDR3 DNA follows: TGTGCCAGCAGCTCCACGATCCTCGGAAATGAAAAACTGTTTTTT. Residues: CASSSTILGNEKLFF.

The rearrangement uses TRBV19 and TRBJ2-5; TRBD1 matches at 8 bases. The CDR3 length is 13 residues. Germline lookup yields CDR1 LNHDA and CDR2 SQIVND (reference sequence). Trimming took 5 bases from V and 5 from J; bases not matched to a gene: 4. The CDR3 DNA is TGTGCCAGTAGTGACAGGGGCCTGGAGACCCAGTACTTC. As protein: CASSDRGLETQYF.

J is TRBJ2-7 and V is TRBV28; unclear D gene. The V end lost 1 base, the J end lost 5 bases, and 6 bases lay between the germline ends. Per the germline V gene, CDR1 is MDHEN and CDR2 is SYDVKM. The length of the CDR3 is 12 residues. CDR3 in amino acids: CASSLYQNEQYF. The CDR3, as DNA: TGTGCCAGCAGTTTATACCAAAACGAGCAGTACTTC.

The CDR3 region has the DNA TGTGCCAGCAAGTTCGAGGGGCCGAGCGAGCAGTACTTC. It translates to CASKFEGPSEQYF. This chain joins TRBV2 and TRBJ2-7; D assignment may be TRBD1 or TRBD2 (5 bases each). V shed 7 bases and J shed 6 bases, with 16 bases lying between them. The CDR3 is 13 amino acids. Per germline, CDR1 SNHLY and CDR2 FYNNEI.

In regard to this clone: Other DNA sequences of this sample code for an identical CDR3. This chain links TRBV7-9 with TRBJ2-7; 7 bases agree with TRBD2. Trimming cost V 1 base and J 0 bases; bases outside gene matches: 3. This CDR3 region has 15 residues. Germline loops: CDR1 SEHNR, CDR2 FQNEAQ (reference sequence). The CDR3 nucleotides are TGTGCCAGCAGCTTAGACGGCGGGAGCTCCTACGAGCAGTACTTC. Amino acid sequence: CASSLDGGSSYEQYF.

The chain has TRBV5-1 and TRBJ2-2, with unresolved D. Per the germline V gene, CDR1 is SGHRS and CDR2 is YFSETQ. V lost 0 bases, J lost 5 bases, and 8 bases lay in between. This CDR3 is 14 amino acids long. In DNA form, the CDR3 reads TGCGCCAGCAGCTTGGACCCGTTAACCGGGGAGCTGTTTTTT. The encoded protein is CASSLDPLTGELFF.

This clone was picked up one time. This chain connects TRBV5-4 to TRBJ1-1; no clear D gene. Germline CDR1 SGHNT, CDR2 YYREEE (reference sequence). Deletions cut 3 bases from V and 1 base from J, with 13 bases between. The CDR3 has 15 amino acids. The DNA for the CDR3 is TGTGCCAGCAGCTACTGGACGGACGCGAACACTGAAGCTTTCTTT. Its translation: CASSYWTDANTEAFF.

This rearrangement joins TRBV9 to TRBJ1-4; D is perhaps TRBD1 (6 bases). V lost 4 bases and J 8 bases, leaving 18 bases between the germline ends. Germline CDR1 and CDR2: SGDLS and YYNGEE. The CDR3 loop spans 15 amino acids. In DNA form, the CDR3 reads TGTGCCAGCAGCCCAATACCACGAGGGGGAGAAAAACTGTTTTTT. Its translation is CASSPIPRGGEKLFF.

The chain combines TRBV28 with TRBJ1-4; D perhaps matches TRBD1 (6 bases). The CDR3 loop spans 14 amino acids. CDR1 and CDR2 from the germline V gene are MDHEN and SYDVKM. The germline V and J ends were trimmed by 5 bases and 5 bases, with 12 bases remaining between them. CDR3 bases: TGTGCCAGCAGTCGAGCGACAGGCAATGAAAAACTGTTTTTT. Residues: CASSRATGNEKLFF.

The chain is built from TRBV4-1 and TRBJ1-5; 10 positions match TRBD1. The CDR3 extends over 15 amino acids. Germline-derived CDR1 and CDR2 are MGHRA and YSYEKL. The trim removed 4 bases at V and 6 bases at J, leaving 6 bases unmatched. The chain's CDR3 is CASSRTTGGSQPQHF. The CDR3 bases are TGCGCCAGCAGCCGAACGACAGGGGGCAGTCAGCCCCAGCATTTT.

CDR3 DNA: TGTGCCAGTAGTATGGCCAGGGCTAGCACAGATACGCAGTATTTT. Translation: CASSMARASTDTQYF. V and J are TRBV19 and TRBJ2-3; D perhaps matches TRBD1 (5 bases). V shed 3 bases and J shed 0 bases, with 10 bases lying between them. Germline V gene lookup returns CDR1 LNHDA and CDR2 SQIVND (reference sequence). The CDR3 consists of 15 residues.

The genes are TRBV7-9 and TRBJ2-3; possible D gene TRBD1, 6 bases. Germline assignment: CDR1 SEHNR and CDR2 FQNEAQ (reference sequence). CDR3 length: 15 residues. V lost 7 bases, J lost 0 bases, and 14 bases lay in between. CDR3 in DNA: TGTGCCAGCACCTCGAGGGGGTGGAGCACAGATACGCAGTATTTT. Amino acid sequence: CASTSRGWSTDTQYF.